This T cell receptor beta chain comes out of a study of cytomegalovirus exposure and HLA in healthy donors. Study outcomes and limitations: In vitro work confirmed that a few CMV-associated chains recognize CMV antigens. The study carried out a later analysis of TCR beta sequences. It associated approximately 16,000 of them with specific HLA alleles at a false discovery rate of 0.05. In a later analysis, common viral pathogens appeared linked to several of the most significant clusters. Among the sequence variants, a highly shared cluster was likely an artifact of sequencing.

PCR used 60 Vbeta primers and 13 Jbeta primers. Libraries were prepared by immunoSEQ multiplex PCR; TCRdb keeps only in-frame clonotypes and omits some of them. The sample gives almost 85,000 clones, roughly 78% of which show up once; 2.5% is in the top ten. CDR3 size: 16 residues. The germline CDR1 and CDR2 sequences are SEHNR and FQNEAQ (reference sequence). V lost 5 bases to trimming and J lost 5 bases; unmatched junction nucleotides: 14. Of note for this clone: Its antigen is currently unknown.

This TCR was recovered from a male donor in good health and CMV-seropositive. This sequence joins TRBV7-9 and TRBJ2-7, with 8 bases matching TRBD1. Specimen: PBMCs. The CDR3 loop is CASSAGVGTGVNEQYF. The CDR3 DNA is TGTGCCAGCAGCGCGGGCGTCGGGACAGGCGTGAACGAGCAGTACTTC.